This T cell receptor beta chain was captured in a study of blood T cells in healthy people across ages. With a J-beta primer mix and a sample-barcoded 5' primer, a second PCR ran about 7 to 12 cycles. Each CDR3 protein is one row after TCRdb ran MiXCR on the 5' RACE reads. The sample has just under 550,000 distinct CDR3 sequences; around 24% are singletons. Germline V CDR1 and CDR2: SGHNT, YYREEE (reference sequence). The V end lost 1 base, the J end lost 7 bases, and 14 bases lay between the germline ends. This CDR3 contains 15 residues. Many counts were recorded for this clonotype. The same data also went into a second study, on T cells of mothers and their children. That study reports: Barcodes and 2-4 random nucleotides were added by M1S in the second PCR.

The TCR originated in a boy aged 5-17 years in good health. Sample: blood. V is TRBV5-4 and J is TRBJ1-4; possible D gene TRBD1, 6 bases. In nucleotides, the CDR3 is TGTGCCAGCAGCTTGTCCCGGGGGCAGGGTGAAAAACTGTTTTTT. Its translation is CASSLSRGQGEKLFF.